The sample holds many counts of the clone carrying this T cell receptor (beta chain). In TCRdb, the RACE reads were re-called with MiXCR into one record per CDR3 protein. This table holds 380,000 or so distinct CDR3 sequences, about 4.8% found once. The data belong to a study of human T cells and chemical hapten exposure. Sample time point: patch test 1, 2 weeks after DPC sensitization. Treatment in this sample: therapeutic diphenylcyclopropenone sensitization with weekly scalp DPC. Donors were 18 to 70-year-old alopecia patients suitable for DPC. RNA extraction used unfractionated whole blood as the source of total RNA. V lost 5 bases and J 4 bases, leaving 9 bases between the germline ends. Germline CDR1 is SGHVS and CDR2 is FQNEAQ. The length of the CDR3 is 13 residues.

The chain has TRBV7-8 and TRBJ1-5; a weak D match, TRBD1 (5 bases). The clonotype originates from a woman in her 50s with alopecia areata. Some clones in this sample may be carry-over from other donors' samples. This specimen was whole blood, taken in connection with sensitization to the hapten diphenylcyclopropenone (DPC). DNA for the CDR3: TGTGCCAGCAGCGGGGGACTTAATCAGCCCCAGCATTTT. This codes for CASSGGLNQPQHF.